The 29 T cell receptor beta chains below come from one sample, sequenced in a study of OX40 agonist ivuxolimab in advanced cancers. Data came from immunoSEQ multiplex PCR; TCRdb stores just in-frame clones and leaves some out. This sample has approximately 58,000 clones, with about 82% found just once. The sample was CD4+ or CD8+ T cells sorted from blood, taken in a trial of the OX40 agonist ivuxolimab. These receptors came from an adult with an advanced solid tumor such as melanoma, head and neck, liver or kidney cancer.

This clone was detected once. The CDR3 DNA sequence: TGTGCCAGCAGCTACCCCAGGGCCCCCTACGAGCAGTACTTC. Translated: CASSYPRAPYEQYF. The rearrangement links TRBV13 to TRBJ2-7; perhaps TRBD1 as D (5 bases). Germline CDR1 and CDR2: PRHDT and FYEKMQ (reference sequence). The CDR3 is 14 amino acids. V shed 4 bases and J shed 2 bases, with 12 bases lying between them.

The chain links TRBV5-8 to TRBJ1-3, with D possibly matching TRBD1 (6 bases). V was pared by 6 bases and J by 3 bases, with 13 bases between. This CDR3 spans 14 amino acids. The germline V gene has CDR1 SGHTS and CDR2 YDEGEE. CDR3 DNA: TGTGCCAGCATACGAGGGGGAAGTGGAAACACCATATATTTT. Translating it yields CASIRGGSGNTIYF. Variable domain in full (rest from reference TRBV5-8 and TRBJ1-3): EAGVTQSPTHLIKTRGQQATLRCSPISGHTSVYWYQQALGLGLQFLLWYDEGEERNRGNFPPRFSGRQFPNYSSELNVNALELEDSALYLCASIRGGSGNTIYFGEGSWLTVV.

DNA of the CDR3: TGCGCCAGCAGCTCCGGAGGGAGCGGGAACACTGAAGCTTTCTTT. This gives the protein CASSSGGSGNTEAFF. The rearrangement joins TRBV5-1 to TRBJ1-1; D unclear. V was shortened by 3 bases and J by 1 base, with 13 bases between the two germline ends. The germline V gene has CDR1 SGHRS and CDR2 YFSETQ. The CDR3 covers 15 residues.

The chain employs TRBV7-9 and TRBJ2-7; the D gene is possibly TRBD2 (6 bases). Trimming stripped 2 bases from V and 7 bases from J, with 18 bases between. Germline V gene sequence: CDR1 SEHNR, CDR2 FQNEAQ (reference sequence). The CDR3 spans 15 residues. The CDR3 here is CASSLQGGYGLEQYF. The CDR3 coding sequence is TGTGCCAGCAGCTTACAGGGAGGTTATGGGTTAGAGCAGTACTTC.

V gene TRBV7-6 combines with J gene TRBJ1-5; D call uncertain. The CDR3 runs 14 residues. Germline-derived CDR1 and CDR2 are SGHVS and FNYEAQ. V lost 1 base to trimming and J lost 7 bases, with 11 bases between them. The CDR3 reads CASSLDSIRQPQHF. CDR3 DNA sequence: TGTGCCAGCAGCTTAGACAGTATACGGCAGCCCCAGCATTTT.

The chain couples TRBV5-1 to TRBJ2-5; 8 bases fit TRBD2. This CDR3 region has 14 residues. Germline CDR1 is SGHRS and CDR2 is YFSETQ. Germline trimming cut 2 bases from V and 5 bases from J; bases unmatched to any gene: 5. The CDR3 region is CASSFAGGRETQYF. The CDR3 DNA is TGCGCCAGCAGCTTTGCGGGGGGACGGGAGACCCAGTACTTC.

The V and J genes are TRBV7-9 and TRBJ1-4, with unresolved D. The germline V gene has CDR1 SEHNR and CDR2 FQNEAQ (reference sequence). Trimming cost V 5 bases and J 6 bases, with 16 bases left between them. The CDR3 is 15 residues long. CDR3 in DNA: TGTGCCAGCAGCCCCCTGGTCGGTATCGATGAAAAACTGTTTTTT. Its translation is CASSPLVGIDEKLFF.

This clone has a single count. This chain joins TRBV19 and TRBJ2-2, with 9 bases identical to TRBD1. The CDR3 is made up of 19 amino acids. CDR1 LNHDA and CDR2 SQIVND come from the germline V gene (reference sequence). V shed 4 bases, J shed 2 bases, and the junction held 14 bases outside the gene matches. The CDR3 protein is CASSKVEVGTGSNTGELFF. CDR3 nucleotide sequence: TGTGCCAGTAGTAAAGTCGAGGTCGGGACAGGGTCTAACACCGGGGAGCTGTTTTTT.

This sequence joins TRBV19 and TRBJ2-5, with D maybe TRBD1 (5 bases). Per the germline V gene, CDR1 is LNHDA and CDR2 is SQIVND (reference sequence). Trimming pared 6 bases from V and 5 bases from J, leaving 16 bases between. This CDR3 spans 14 amino acids. The CDR3 nucleotides read TGTGCCAGTAGGGCCTCACCCTCAGGGGAGACCCAGTACTTC. Translation: CASRASPSGETQYF.

The chain uses TRBV7-2 and TRBJ1-2; D is perhaps TRBD1 (5 bases). The V gene lost 1 base and the J gene lost 4 bases, with 10 bases spanning the gap. This CDR3 region has 14 residues. From germline, CDR1 is SGHTA and CDR2 FQGNSA. In DNA form, the CDR3 reads TGTGCCAGCAGCTTAGGGGGGGACGGCTATGGCTACACCTTC. Its protein product is CASSLGGDGYGYTF. Full variable domain (outside the CDR3, taken from reference TRBV7-2 and TRBJ1-2): GAGVSQSPSNKVTEKGKDVELRCDPISGHTALYWYRQSLGQGLEFLIYFQGNSAPDKSGLPSDRFSAERTGGSVSTLTIQRTQQEDSAVYLCASSLGGDGYGYTFGSGTRLTVV.

This sequence joins TRBV5-4 and TRBJ2-7; 7 bases match TRBD2. V lost 4 bases to trimming and J lost 6 bases; unmatched junction nucleotides: 7. Looked up from germline, CDR1 is SGHNT and CDR2 is YYREEE (reference sequence). The CDR3 is 13 amino acids. The DNA of the CDR3 is TGTGCCAGCAGCCCTATTCCGGGAGGCGAGCAGTACTTC. Amino acid sequence: CASSPIPGGEQYF. Supplemented by reference TRBV5-4 and TRBJ2-7, the full variable domain reads ETGVTQSPTHLIKTRGQQVTLRCSSQSGHNTVSWYQQALGQGPQFIFQYYREEENGRGNFPPRFSGLQFPNYSSELNVNALELDDSALYLCASSPIPGGEQYFGPGTRLTVT.

The gene calls are TRBV14 and TRBJ1-1, with no clear D. This CDR3 region has 14 residues. Germline CDR1 SGHDN, CDR2 FVKESK. V shed 4 bases and J shed 5 bases, with 14 bases lying between them. CDR3 protein: CASSPSTGGTEAFF. As DNA, the CDR3 is TGTGCCAGCAGCCCTTCGACGGGAGGAACTGAAGCTTTCTTT.

This clone was seen only once. The chain carries TRBV7-2 and TRBJ1-6; D unclear. The V gene's germline CDR1 is SGHTA and CDR2 FQGNSA. This CDR3 region has 16 residues. Trimming took 5 bases from V and 0 from J, leaving 11 bases between them. CDR3 sequence: CASSPDVSSYNSPLHF. CDR3 in DNA: TGTGCCAGCAGCCCGGACGTGAGCTCCTATAATTCACCCCTCCACTTT.

The chain recombines TRBV7-3 with TRBJ2-7; D might be TRBD2 (6 bases). V was pared by 2 bases and J by 6 bases, with 11 bases between. The germline V gene encodes CDR1 SGHTA and CDR2 FQGTGA. CDR3 size: 13 residues. CDR3 nucleotides: TGTGCCAGCAGCTTACTCATGGGAGGCGAGCAGTACTTC. Its translation: CASSLLMGGEQYF.

A single count supports this clone. CDR3 amino acids: CATHATPAYEQYF. Here the CDR3 DNA reads TGCGCCACCCATGCGACACCAGCCTACGAGCAGTACTTC. The gene calls are TRBV10-1 and TRBJ2-7; D is unclear. Trimming cost V 10 bases and J 2 bases, with 15 bases left between them. Germline loops: CDR1 WNHNN, CDR2 SYGVQD (reference sequence). The CDR3 totals 13 residues.

The chain couples TRBV19 to TRBJ1-5; 8 bases align to TRBD1. Germline V gene sequence: CDR1 LNHDA, CDR2 SQIVND (reference sequence). The junction had 12 bases not matched to a gene; V was cut back by 7 bases and J by 10 bases. The CDR3 runs 14 residues. In nucleotides, the CDR3 is TGTGCCAGTATCCTCGAACAGGGGGTCGGTCCCCAGCATTTT. Translation gives CASILEQGVGPQHF.

The chain uses TRBV28 and TRBJ2-7, with 9 nucleotides matching TRBD1. Germline-derived CDR1 and CDR2 are MDHEN and SYDVKM. The CDR3 runs 16 residues. V was clipped by 7 bases and J by 0 bases; unmatched bases: 10. The CDR3 DNA sequence: TGTGCCAGCAATCCCTCGGGACAGGGCTACTCCTACGAGCAGTACTTC. As protein: CASNPSGQGYSYEQYF.

The chain recombines TRBV7-9 with TRBJ1-1; tentative D call: TRBD1 (5 bases). This CDR3 has 15 residues. V gave up 8 bases and J gave up 0 bases, with 16 bases separating them. CDR1 is SEHNR and CDR2 is FQNEAQ in the germline V gene (reference sequence). In DNA form, the CDR3 reads TGTGCCAGCTCAGGCGTACGGGGGATGAACACTGAAGCTTTCTTT. Its translation: CASSGVRGMNTEAFF. Full variable domain (rest looked up from reference TRBV7-9 and TRBJ1-1): DTGVSQNPRHKITKRGQNVTFRCDPISEHNRLYWYRQTLGQGPEFLTYFQNEAQLEKSRLLSDRFSAERPKGSFSTLEIQRTEQGDSAMYLCASSGVRGMNTEAFFGQGTRLTVV.

The chain couples TRBV5-1 to TRBJ2-2; possibly TRBD1 for D (6 bases). Germline CDR1 is SGHRS and CDR2 is YFSETQ. The CDR3 consists of 17 residues. Deletions cut 6 bases from V and 4 bases from J, with 22 bases between. This CDR3 reads CASTSLGSSRGTGELFF. In nucleotides, the CDR3 is TGCGCCAGCACCTCTTTGGGGAGTAGCAGGGGCACCGGGGAGCTGTTTTTT.

CDR3 DNA: TGTGCCAGTAGAACCGGGACTAGCGTGGAGACCCAGTACTTC. Protein sequence: CASRTGTSVETQYF. This rearrangement joins TRBV19 to TRBJ2-5; 10 bases agree with TRBD2. The CDR3 has 14 amino acids. Germline CDR1 LNHDA, CDR2 SQIVND (reference sequence). V lost 6 bases and J lost 5; bases outside the gene matches: 6.

The chain joins TRBV19 to TRBJ2-3; no reliable D call. The CDR3 length is 17 residues. Trimming took off 2 bases at V and 6 bases at J, with 21 bases between the two ends. The germline CDR1 and CDR2 sequences are LNHDA and SQIVND (reference sequence). This CDR3 is CASSIPYDSQLRDTQYF. The CDR3 coding sequence is TGTGCCAGTAGTATACCCTATGACTCCCAGTTGAGGGATACGCAGTATTTT. Full variable domain (missing parts from reference TRBV19 and TRBJ2-3): DGGITQSPKYLFRKEGQNVTLSCEQNLNHDAMYWYRQDPGQGLRLIYYSQIVNDFQKGDIAEGYSVSREKKESFPLTVTSAQKNPTAFYLCASSIPYDSQLRDTQYFGPGTRLTVL.

V gene TRBV6-5 combines with J gene TRBJ2-7, with unresolved D. Germline CDR1 MNHEY, CDR2 SVGAGI. This CDR3 has 14 amino acids. Trimming removed 5 bases at V and 0 bases at J, with 11 bases between. The CDR3 bases are TGTGCCAGCAGTATCATGGCGGCCTCCTACGAGCAGTACTTC. This translates into CASSIMAASYEQYF.

The J gene is TRBJ1-6, the V gene TRBV5-6; 9 bases fit TRBD1. V was pared by 4 bases and J by 7 bases, with 6 bases of the junction left unmatched. The CDR3 has 15 amino acids. CDR1 SGHDT and CDR2 YYEEEE come from the germline V gene. For the CDR3, the DNA is TGTGCCAGCAGCCAGTGGGACAGGGTCAATTCACCCCTCCACTTT. Protein product: CASSQWDRVNSPLHF.

With regard to this clone: The junction departs from the called germline gene at one end, perhaps through a read error. This sequence joins TRBV30 and TRBJ2-3, with D tentatively TRBD1 (5 bases). The length of the CDR3 is 16 residues. CDR1 and CDR2 from the germline V gene are GTSNPN and SVGIG (reference sequence). CDR3: CAWSVRVRGGTDTQYF. In DNA, the CDR3 is TGTGCCTGGAGTGTACGAGTAAGGGGTGGCACGGATACGCAGTATTTT.

The chain is built from TRBV28 and TRBJ2-7, with 12 positions matching TRBD2. From germline, CDR1 is MDHEN and CDR2 SYDVKM. Trimming took 4 bases from V and 6 from J; bases not matched to a gene: 7. CDR3 length: 15 residues. CDR3 nucleotide sequence: TGTGCCAGCAGTTGGGGGGGACTAGCGGGTGGCGAGCAGTACTTC. As protein: CASSWGGLAGGEQYF.

J is TRBJ2-1 and V is TRBV5-5; 11 bases align to TRBD1. V lost 3 bases, J lost 2 bases, and 4 bases stayed unmatched. The CDR3 contains 16 residues. Germline-derived CDR1 and CDR2 are SGHKS and YYEKEE (reference sequence). The CDR3 spells CASSWTGGVTYNEQFF. CDR3 bases: TGTGCCAGCAGCTGGACAGGGGGCGTAACCTACAATGAGCAGTTCTTC.

The chain couples TRBV6-5 to TRBJ1-5; perhaps TRBD1 as D (6 bases). Between the trimmed V and J ends, which lost 0 bases and 5 bases, there was a span of 11 bases. CDR1 and CDR2 (germline): MNHEY, SVGAGI. CDR3 length equals 15 residues. CDR3 sequence reads: CASSYSGGRHQPQHF. The CDR3 DNA reads as TGTGCCAGCAGTTACTCGGGGGGCAGGCATCAGCCCCAGCATTTT.

This chain links TRBV5-1 with TRBJ2-2, with TRBD2 as a possible D gene (5 bases). CDR1 and CDR2 (germline): SGHRS, YFSETQ. The CDR3 consists of 14 residues. Trimming left V 3 bases short and J 3 bases short, with 9 bases between. CDR3 sequence (DNA): TGCGCCAGCAGCTCGGACTCCGACACCGGGGAGCTGTTTTTT. This codes for CASSSDSDTGELFF.

V gene TRBV19 combines with J gene TRBJ1-6, with 7 bases that match TRBD1. The V gene end was trimmed by 7 bases and the J gene end by 7 bases; junction bases not matched to a gene: 19. The germline gives CDR1 LNHDA, CDR2 SQIVND (reference sequence). The CDR3 is made up of 18 amino acids. The CDR3: CASIGFSDRQGLNSPLHF. In nucleotides, the CDR3 is TGTGCCAGTATAGGGTTTTCTGATCGACAGGGCCTAAATTCACCCCTCCACTTT.